This T cell receptor (beta chain) was profiled in a study of CD8+ T cells in alopecia areata. Findings of the study overall: Alopecia totalis/universalis scalp especially showed more expanded CD8+ clones than normal scalp.

Comment on this clone: Its cognate antigen is unknown.

Germline lookup yields CDR1 SGHNT and CDR2 YYREEE (reference sequence). V dropped 0 bases and J dropped 0; count of bases not matched to a gene: 8. The CDR3 spans 18 residues. Extracted RNA was reverse transcribed, and the resulting cDNA served as sequencing template. This table comes from immunoSEQ multiplex PCR, and its TCRdb copy is limited to in-frame clones, with some not included. The sample carries approximately 140,000 clones, about 87% recorded once. The sequencing here drew on CD8+ T cells sorted from blood, taken at week 0. This clonotype was obtained from a human donor with alopecia areata. The rearrangement links TRBV5-4 to TRBJ2-1, with 8 nucleotides matching TRBD2. CDR3 in amino acids: CASSLGGGTLSSYNEQFF. In DNA form, the CDR3 reads TGTGCCAGCAGCTTGGGCGGGGGGACCTTGAGCTCCTACAATGAGCAGTTCTTC.